These 17 T cell receptor beta chains were sequenced from one sample in a study of Graves' ophthalmopathy and Graves' hyperthyroidism. Amplification targeted the TCR beta CDR3 regions, with RNA transcripts as the source material. First-round RT-PCR used HTBI primers; second-round multiplex PCR followed. TCRdb re-analysed the multiplex PCR reads in MiXCR, keeping a single row per CDR3 protein. The sample lists 300,000 to 450,000 distinct CDR3 sequences; about 18% were seen once. Sequenced input: peripheral blood. These receptors originate from an adult woman with stable Graves' hyperthyroidism.

This clonotype was observed at least ten times. This chain connects TRBV24-1 to TRBJ2-7; D is perhaps TRBD1 (6 bases). Germline V gives CDR1 KGHDR, CDR2 SFDVKD. V was pared by 4 bases and J by 5 bases, with 14 bases between. There are 14 residues in the CDR3. Written as DNA, the CDR3 is TGTGCCACCAGTGACAAAACACAGGGTAACGAGCAGTACTTC. Residues: CATSDKTQGNEQYF.

This clonotype has a count of ten or more. The chain combines TRBV6-2 or TRBV6-3 with TRBJ1-1; D is ambiguous. The germline V and J ends were trimmed by 4 bases and 7 bases, with 7 bases remaining between them. Germline-derived CDR1 and CDR2 are MNHEY and SVGEGT. The CDR3 sequence is 11 residues long. CDR3 DNA sequence: TGTGCCAGCAGTTTCCTCCTTGAAGCTTTCTTT. It codes for CASSFLLEAFF.

There are many counts of this clonotype. The chain has TRBV6-1 and TRBJ1-1; TRBD1 might be the D (6 bases). Trimming removed 6 bases at V and 0 bases at J, with 14 bases between. In germline, CDR1 is MNHNS, CDR2 SASEGT. CDR3 length: 15 amino acids. The chain's CDR3 is CASRNRQALNTEAFF. CDR3 DNA sequence: TGTGCCAGCAGGAATAGACAGGCCCTGAACACTGAAGCTTTCTTT.

This clonotype was picked up a small number of times. The V call is TRBV20-1, the J call TRBJ2-2; 8 nucleotides agree with TRBD2. J lost 1 base, V lost 1 base, and 2 bases had no gene match. Germline V lookup: CDR1 DFQATT, CDR2 SNEGSKA (reference sequence). The CDR3 extends over 15 amino acids. In nucleotides, the CDR3 is TGCAGTGCTAGAGGGGGACTAGAGAACACCGGGGAGCTGTTTTTT. It yields the protein CSARGGLENTGELFF.

As to this clonotype: This may stem from a read error, because a much larger clone lies one nucleotide away. This chain links TRBV28 with TRBJ2-7, with no clear D. Looked up from germline, CDR1 is MDHEN and CDR2 is SYDVKM. V gave up 7 bases and J gave up 6 bases, with 16 bases separating them. The CDR3 has 13 residues. CDR3 amino acids: CASTRTRFCEQYF. CDR3 nucleotides: TGTGCCAGCACCCGGACGAGATTCTGCGAGCAGTACTTC.

The rearrangement uses TRBV30 and TRBJ1-1; 10 positions match TRBD1. Germline loops: CDR1 GTSNPN, CDR2 SVGIG (reference sequence). V lost 7 bases, J lost 11 bases, and 16 bases stayed unmatched. The CDR3 is 14 amino acids. Here the CDR3 DNA reads TGTGCCTCTACGCCGGGACAGGGGATAAGGCTGGCTTTCTTT. It yields the protein CASTPGQGIRLAFF.

This clonotype came up many times. The J gene is TRBJ1-2, the V gene TRBV10-3, with 8 bases identical to TRBD1. The CDR3 contains 15 residues. The junction had 14 bases not matched to a gene; V was cut back by 6 bases and J by 8 bases. Per germline, CDR1 ENHRY and CDR2 SYGVKD. CDR3 sequence (DNA): TGTGCCATCAGGAATCCGGGACAGGACGCGTGGGGCTACACCTTC. Translated: CAIRNPGQDAWGYTF.

Remarks on this clonotype: At one end, the junction sequence differs from germline, possibly due to a read error. The chain has TRBV6-2 or TRBV6-3 and TRBJ2-6, with 7 bases fitting TRBD1. The CDR3 is 18 amino acids. CDR1 MNHEY and CDR2 SVGEGT come from the germline V gene. The DNA for the CDR3 is TGTGCCAGCAGACGACGACAGGGTGCGTACGATGGGGCCAACGTTCTGACTTTC. It is translated as CASRRRQGAYDGANVLTF.

This clonotype was recorded at least ten times. This chain connects TRBV12-3 or TRBV12-4 to TRBJ1-2; no firm D call. The length of the CDR3 is 17 residues. Trimming took off 0 bases at V and 0 bases at J, with 14 bases between the two ends. In nucleotides, the CDR3 is TGTGCCAGCAGTTTAGCGCGGTCAGAATTAGCTAACTATGGCTACACCTTC. Translated, it gives CASSLARSELANYGYTF.

This clonotype was recorded many times. The J gene is TRBJ2-2, the V gene TRBV30; 8 bases map to TRBD2. CDR3 length: 15 amino acids. Trimming cost V 4 bases and J 0 bases; bases outside gene matches: 4. The germline gives CDR1 GTSNPN, CDR2 SVGIG (reference sequence). CDR3 sequence (DNA): TGTGCCTGGAACCTAGCGGGCGCGAACACCGGGGAGCTGTTTTTT. As protein: CAWNLAGANTGELFF. Supplemented by reference TRBV30 and TRBJ2-2, the full variable domain reads SQTIHQWPATLVQPVGSPLSLECTVEGTSNPNLYWYRQAAGRGLQLLFYSVGIGQISSEVPQNLSASRPQDRQFILSSKKLLLSDSGFYLCAWNLAGANTGELFFGEGSRLTVL.

The table lists this clonotype with many counts. The V gene is TRBV6-5, the J gene TRBJ2-4; 11 nucleotides line up with TRBD1. The CDR3 has 15 amino acids. The V gene's germline CDR1 is MNHEY and CDR2 SVGAGI. J was trimmed by 7 bases and V by 4 bases; bases with no gene match: 6. Here the CDR3 reads CASSSPGQGANIQYF. As DNA, the CDR3 is TGTGCCAGCAGTTCCCCCGGACAGGGGGCGAACATTCAGTACTTC.

This chain uses TRBV6-1 with TRBJ2-7; D is unresolved. The CDR3 runs 13 residues. The V end lost 7 bases, the J end lost 3 bases, and 13 bases lay between the germline ends. The germline V gene encodes CDR1 MNHNS and CDR2 SASEGT. CDR3 DNA sequence: TGTGCCAGCACCTCCCTGTTCGGCTACGAGCAGTACTTC. Protein sequence: CASTSLFGYEQYF.

This clonotype showed up just a few times. The chain recombines TRBV4-3 with TRBJ1-2; no firm D call. This CDR3 is built from 14 residues. Per germline, CDR1 LGHNA and CDR2 YSLEER. The V gene lost 0 bases and the J gene lost 4 bases, with 9 bases spanning the gap. CDR3 bases: TGCGCCAGCAGCCAAGAGAACAGTATCTATGGCTACACCTTC. It encodes CASSQENSIYGYTF.

This clonotype was recorded many times. The chain employs TRBV10-3 and TRBJ2-7, with TRBD2 identical over 10 bases. V shed 0 bases, J shed 6 bases, and the junction held 5 bases outside the gene matches. CDR1 ENHRY and CDR2 SYGVKD come from the germline V gene. This CDR3 has 15 amino acids. The CDR3 DNA follows: TGTGCCATCAGTGAGTCAAGGCTAGCGGGAGCCGAGCAGTACTTC. Protein sequence: CAISESRLAGAEQYF.

The chain has TRBV12-3 or TRBV12-4 and TRBJ1-1; TRBD1 might be the D (6 bases). This CDR3 has 14 residues. Trimming removed 7 bases at V and 5 bases at J, with 17 bases between. The CDR3 DNA sequence: TGTGCCAGCACCGCCGGGGGGGCAAAGACTGAAGCTTTCTTT. Translated: CASTAGGAKTEAFF.

The chain is built from TRBV5-1 and TRBJ1-1; 9 bases fit TRBD1. Germline values: CDR1 SGHRS, CDR2 YFSETQ. The junction had 5 bases not matched to a gene; V was cut back by 4 bases and J by 4 bases. This CDR3 contains 14 residues. CDR3 sequence (DNA): TGCGCCAGCAGCGTCGGGACAGGGAGCACTGAAGCTTTCTTT. Its translation: CASSVGTGSTEAFF.

This clonotype was observed at least ten times. Here the CDR3 DNA reads TGTGCCAGCAGTCCTGGACAGGGAATTCCCTTTGGTGGGGCCAACGTCCTGACTTTC. Protein sequence: CASSPGQGIPFGGANVLTF. This sequence joins TRBV28 and TRBJ2-6; 8 bases match TRBD1. Germline trimming cut 5 bases from V and 3 bases from J; bases unmatched to any gene: 15. The germline gives CDR1 MDHEN, CDR2 SYDVKM. This CDR3 is built from 19 residues. Combining the CDR3 with reference TRBV28 and TRBJ2-6 gives the whole variable domain DVKVTQSSRYLVKRTGEKVFLECVQDMDHENMFWYRQDPGLGLRLIYFSYDVKMKEKGDIPEGYSVSREKKERFSLILESASTNQTSMYLCASSPGQGIPFGGANVLTFGAGSRLTVL.